This record covers a single T cell receptor (beta chain). Germline V gene sequence: CDR1 LGHNA, CDR2 YSLEER. CDR3 length equals 17 residues. Trimming left V 0 bases short and J 6 bases short, with 21 bases between. The sample belongs to a study of T cell changes during pregnancy in multiple sclerosis. Measured with immunoSEQ multiplex PCR; TCRdb has only the in-frame clones, and not every one. The sample lists 25,000 to 35,000 clones; over 75% were seen once. The receptor comes from a female donor with multiple sclerosis, enrolled in a pregnancy study. This specimen was CD8+ T cells from peripheral blood mononuclear cells, taken after pregnancy. The genes are TRBV4-3 and TRBJ2-7; the D is unclear. This CDR3 reads CASSQDLGPPHLVEQYF. CDR3 sequence (DNA): TGCGCCAGCAGCCAAGATTTGGGCCCACCTCATTTGGTCGAGCAGTACTTC.